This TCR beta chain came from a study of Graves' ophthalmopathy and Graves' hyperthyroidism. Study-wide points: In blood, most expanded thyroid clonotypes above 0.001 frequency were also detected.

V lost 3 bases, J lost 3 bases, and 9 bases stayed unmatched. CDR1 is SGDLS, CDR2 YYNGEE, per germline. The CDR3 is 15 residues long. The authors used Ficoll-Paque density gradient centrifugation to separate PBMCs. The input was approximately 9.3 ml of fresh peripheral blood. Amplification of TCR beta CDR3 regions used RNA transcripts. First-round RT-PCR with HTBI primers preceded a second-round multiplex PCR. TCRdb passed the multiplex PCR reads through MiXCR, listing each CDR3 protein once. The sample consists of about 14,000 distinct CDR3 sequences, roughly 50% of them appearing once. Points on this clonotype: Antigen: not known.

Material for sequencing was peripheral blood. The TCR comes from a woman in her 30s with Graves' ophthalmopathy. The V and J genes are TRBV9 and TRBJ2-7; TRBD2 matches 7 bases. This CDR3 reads CASSAESGKGYEQYF. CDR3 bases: TGTGCCAGCAGCGCGGAGAGCGGGAAGGGCTACGAGCAGTACTTC.